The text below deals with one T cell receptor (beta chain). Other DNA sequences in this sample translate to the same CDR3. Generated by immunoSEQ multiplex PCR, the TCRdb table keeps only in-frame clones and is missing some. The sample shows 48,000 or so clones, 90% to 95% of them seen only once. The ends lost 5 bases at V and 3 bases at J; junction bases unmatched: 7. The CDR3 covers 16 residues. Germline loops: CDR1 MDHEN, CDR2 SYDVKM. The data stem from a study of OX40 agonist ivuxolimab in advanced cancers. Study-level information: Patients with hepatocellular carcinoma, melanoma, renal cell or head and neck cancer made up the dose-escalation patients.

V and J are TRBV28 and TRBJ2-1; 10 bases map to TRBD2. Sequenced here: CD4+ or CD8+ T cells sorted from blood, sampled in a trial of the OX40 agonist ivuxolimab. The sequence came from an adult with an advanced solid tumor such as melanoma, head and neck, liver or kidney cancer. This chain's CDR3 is CASSRGTSDLYNEQFF. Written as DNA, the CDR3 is TGTGCCAGCAGTCGGGGGACTAGCGACCTCTACAATGAGCAGTTCTTC.